The T cell receptor beta chain under discussion was sequenced for a study of cytomegalovirus exposure and HLA in healthy donors. Overall study results and limits: Cytomegalovirus association was assigned to more than 150 TCR beta chains.

CDR1 is MGHRA and CDR2 is YSYEKL in the germline V gene. V trimming: 4 bases; J trimming: 6 bases; junction bases outside the gene matches: 10. The CDR3 is 16 amino acids. Generated by immunoSEQ multiplex PCR, the TCRdb table keeps only in-frame clones and is missing some. The sample includes approximately 270,000 clones, roughly 87% of them seen just once. As regards this clone: Its antigen remains unidentified.

The specimen was PBMCs. The sequence was collected from a man in his late teens or twenties in good health and CMV-seropositive. V and J are TRBV4-1 and TRBJ1-4; 8 bases line up with TRBD1. CDR3 sequence (DNA): TGCGCCAGCAGCCCGACCGGGGACAGGCCCCATGAAAAACTGTTTTTT. Translated, it gives CASSPTGDRPHEKLFF.